A selection of T cell receptor beta chains follows, all from one sample in a study of PD-1 blockade in classical Hodgkin lymphoma. Data came from immunoSEQ multiplex PCR; TCRdb stores just in-frame clones and leaves some out. The table includes over 15,000 clones, about 85% detected once. The source was peripheral blood mononuclear cells (PBMCs), collected before the second cycle of nivolumab. Receptors were obtained from a human donor with classical Hodgkin lymphoma. Each CDR3 is given with its conserved first and last residue. The order of the fields is CDR3 protein, CDR3 DNA, J gene, clone size, D gene, V gene. The D gene is left open where the match is weak. The size field is filled for only some rows; it gives once, few, many or a size class.

CDR3aa: CAISTVGGGDEQYF
CDR3nt: TGTGCCATCAGCACCGTGGGGGGGGGAGACGAGCAGTACTTC
j_gene: TRBJ2-7
abundance: few
d_gene: TRBD2
v_gene: TRBV10-3

CDR3aa: CACLQGLLNEKLFF
CDR3nt: TGTGCCTGCCTACAGGGACTACTTAATGAAAAACTGTTTTTT
j_gene: TRBJ1-4
abundance: .
d_gene: .
v_gene: TRBV30

CDR3aa: CASSLRQGRSPLHF
CDR3nt: TGTGCCAGCAGTTTACGGCAGGGAAGATCACCCCTCCACTTT
j_gene: TRBJ1-6
abundance: few
d_gene: .
v_gene: TRBV27

CDR3aa: CAISERTALYNEQFF
CDR3nt: TGTGCCATCAGTGAACGGACAGCGCTCTACAATGAGCAGTTCTTC
j_gene: TRBJ2-1
abundance: .
d_gene: .
v_gene: TRBV10-3

CDR3aa: CASSLGPGQGMNTEAFF
CDR3nt: TGTGCCAGCAGCTTGGGACCGGGACAGGGGATGAACACTGAAGCTTTCTTT
j_gene: TRBJ1-1
abundance: once
d_gene: TRBD1
v_gene: TRBV5-6

CDR3aa: CASSVNRGSEQYF
CDR3nt: TGTGCCAGCAGTGTAAACAGGGGAAGCGAGCAGTACTTC
j_gene: TRBJ2-7
abundance: .
d_gene: TRBD1
v_gene: TRBV27

CDR3aa: CASSLGGSGANVLTF
CDR3nt: TGTGCCAGCAGCTTGGGCGGCTCTGGGGCCAACGTCCTGACTTTC
j_gene: TRBJ2-6
abundance: .
d_gene: .
v_gene: TRBV5-8

CDR3aa: CASSSQGGSGNTIYF
CDR3nt: TGTGCCAGCTCATCCCAGGGGGGCTCTGGAAACACCATATATTTT
j_gene: TRBJ1-3
abundance: .
d_gene: TRBD1
v_gene: TRBV7-3

CDR3aa: CASSFSVNTEAFF
CDR3nt: TGTGCCAGCAGCTTTTCGGTGAACACTGAAGCTTTCTTT
j_gene: TRBJ1-1
abundance: .
d_gene: .
v_gene: TRBV11-2

CDR3aa: CASNTLQGIGEKLFF
CDR3nt: TGTGCCAGCAACACCCTACAGGGGATTGGTGAAAAACTGTTTTTT
j_gene: TRBJ1-4
abundance: .
d_gene: TRBD1
v_gene: TRBV5-5

CDR3aa: CASILPPDNRGISYEQYF
CDR3nt: TGTGCCAGCATCCTCCCCCCTGACAACAGGGGCATCTCCTACGAGCAGTACTTC
j_gene: TRBJ2-7
abundance: .
d_gene: TRBD1
v_gene: TRBV11-2

CDR3aa: CASSEGGGGGETQYF
CDR3nt: TGTGCCAGCAGTGAAGGTGGCGGAGGGGGGGAGACCCAGTACTTC
j_gene: TRBJ2-5
abundance: .
d_gene: .
v_gene: TRBV2

CDR3aa: CASSLSRDRTNYGYTF
CDR3nt: TGTGCCAGCAGTTTATCGCGGGACCGTACTAACTATGGCTACACCTTC
j_gene: TRBJ1-2
abundance: .
d_gene: .
v_gene: TRBV27

CDR3aa: CASSFRQNTGELFF
CDR3nt: TGTGCCAGCAGCTTCCGGCAGAACACCGGGGAGCTGTTTTTT
j_gene: TRBJ2-2
abundance: .
d_gene: .
v_gene: TRBV5-6

CDR3aa: CAWSVGQGLYEQYF
CDR3nt: TGTGCCTGGAGTGTTGGCCAGGGATTATACGAGCAGTACTTC
j_gene: TRBJ2-7
abundance: .
d_gene: .
v_gene: TRBV30

CDR3aa: CSVEARSGRESYNEQFF
CDR3nt: TGCAGCGTTGAAGCCCGTAGCGGGAGAGAATCCTACAATGAGCAGTTCTTC
j_gene: TRBJ2-1
abundance: .
d_gene: TRBD2
v_gene: TRBV29-1

CDR3aa: CASSAGRTSGSYEQYF
CDR3nt: TGTGCCAGCAGCGCGGGAAGGACTAGCGGGAGTTACGAGCAGTACTTC
j_gene: TRBJ2-7
abundance: .
d_gene: TRBD2
v_gene: TRBV5-4

CDR3aa: CASSFGREQPKNIQYF
CDR3nt: TGTGCCAGCAGTTTCGGTCGGGAGCAGCCCAAAAACATTCAGTACTTC
j_gene: TRBJ2-4
abundance: .
d_gene: .
v_gene: TRBV28

CDR3aa: CASSPSVNNEQFF
CDR3nt: TGTGCCAGCTCACCTAGCGTAAACAATGAGCAGTTCTTC
j_gene: TRBJ2-1
abundance: once
d_gene: .
v_gene: TRBV18

CDR3aa: CASNLGQGREKLFF
CDR3nt: TGTGCCAGCAACCTCGGACAGGGAAGAGAAAAACTGTTTTTT
j_gene: TRBJ1-4
abundance: .
d_gene: TRBD1
v_gene: TRBV2

CDR3aa: CASSERNGTGGDEQYF
CDR3nt: TGTGCCAGCAGCGAAAGAAACGGGACAGGGGGCGACGAGCAGTACTTC
j_gene: TRBJ2-7
abundance: .
d_gene: TRBD1
v_gene: TRBV14

CDR3aa: CASSPRRAGELFF
CDR3nt: TGTGCCAGCAGCCCCCGGAGGGCCGGGGAGCTGTTTTTT
j_gene: TRBJ2-2
abundance: once
d_gene: .
v_gene: TRBV13

CDR3aa: CASSPGTGELFF
CDR3nt: TGTGCCAGCAGCCCCGGGACCGGGGAGCTGTTTTTT
j_gene: TRBJ2-2
abundance: once
d_gene: .
v_gene: TRBV5-5

CDR3aa: CASSPDQRGTYTQYF
CDR3nt: TGTGCCAGCAGCCCCGACCAGCGGGGGACTTATACGCAGTATTTT
j_gene: TRBJ2-3
abundance: few
d_gene: TRBD2
v_gene: TRBV5-6

CDR3aa: CASSLTGQGSYEQYF
CDR3nt: TGTGCCAGCAGCTTAACGGGACAGGGATCCTACGAGCAGTACTTC
j_gene: TRBJ2-7
abundance: .
d_gene: TRBD1
v_gene: TRBV7-2

CDR3aa: CASTLGTGPYGYTF
CDR3nt: TGTGCCAGCACCCTTGGGACAGGGCCGTATGGCTACACCTTC
j_gene: TRBJ1-2
abundance: .
d_gene: TRBD1
v_gene: TRBV28

CDR3aa: CASSDSVADFYNSPLHF
CDR3nt: TGTGCCAGCAGTGATTCGGTGGCAGACTTTTATAATTCACCCCTCCACTTT
j_gene: TRBJ1-6
abundance: .
d_gene: .
v_gene: TRBV6-1

CDR3aa: CASSKTGASYNSPLHF
CDR3nt: TGTGCCAGCAGTAAGACAGGGGCCTCGTATAATTCACCCCTCCACTTT
j_gene: TRBJ1-6
abundance: .
d_gene: TRBD1
v_gene: TRBV27

CDR3aa: CASSQQGPDYEQYF
CDR3nt: TGTGCCAGCAGTCAGCAGGGGCCGGACTACGAGCAGTACTTC
j_gene: TRBJ2-7
abundance: .
d_gene: .
v_gene: TRBV28

CDR3aa: CASSVGLGTGYEQYF
CDR3nt: TGTGCCAGCAGCGTAGGTTTAGGGACGGGATACGAGCAGTACTTC
j_gene: TRBJ2-7
abundance: .
d_gene: .
v_gene: TRBV9

CDR3aa: CASSLTWIQGADTEAFF
CDR3nt: TGTGCCAGCAGCTTAACGTGGATACAGGGCGCGGACACTGAAGCTTTCTTT
j_gene: TRBJ1-1
abundance: .
d_gene: .
v_gene: TRBV7-3

CDR3aa: CASSQRSEGKLFF
CDR3nt: TGCGCCAGCAGTCAAAGGTCAGAGGGAAAACTGTTTTTT
j_gene: TRBJ1-4
abundance: .
d_gene: .
v_gene: TRBV23-1

CDR3aa: CASSELRSEQFF
CDR3nt: TGTGCCAGTAGTGAGCTTCGGTCTGAGCAGTTCTTC
j_gene: TRBJ2-1
abundance: .
d_gene: .
v_gene: TRBV19

CDR3aa: CASSLGAGGTDTQYF
CDR3nt: TGTGCCAGCAGCTTAGGGGCAGGAGGCACAGATACGCAGTATTTT
j_gene: TRBJ2-3
abundance: .
d_gene: .
v_gene: TRBV7-6

CDR3aa: CASSYSALGAGELFF
CDR3nt: TGTGCCAGCAGTTACTCGGCGCTTGGGGCCGGGGAGCTGTTTTTT
j_gene: TRBJ2-2
abundance: .
d_gene: .
v_gene: TRBV6-5

CDR3aa: CASGWYEQYF
CDR3nt: TGTGCCTCGGGGTGGTACGAGCAGTACTTC
j_gene: TRBJ2-7
abundance: .
d_gene: .
v_gene: TRBV30

CDR3aa: CASSALDETRELFF
CDR3nt: TGTGCCAGCAGCGCTCTAGACGAGACCCGGGAGCTGTTTTTT
j_gene: TRBJ2-2
abundance: few
d_gene: .
v_gene: TRBV4-2

CDR3aa: CASSQEGVGSEKLFF
CDR3nt: TGCGCCAGCAGCCAAGAAGGGGTGGGGAGTGAAAAACTGTTTTTT
j_gene: TRBJ1-4
abundance: .
d_gene: .
v_gene: TRBV4-3

CDR3aa: CAISVGREAQPQHF
CDR3nt: TGTGCCATCAGTGTGGGCAGAGAGGCGCAGCCCCAGCATTTT
j_gene: TRBJ1-5
abundance: once
d_gene: .
v_gene: TRBV10-3

CDR3aa: CASRTGTYEQYF
CDR3nt: TGTGCCAGCCGGACAGGAACCTACGAGCAGTACTTC
j_gene: TRBJ2-7
abundance: once
d_gene: TRBD1
v_gene: TRBV6-6